Following are 23 T cell receptor beta chains from one sample sequenced in a study of blood T cell repertoires in COVID-19. Some clones are missing from TCRdb's copy, which holds only in-frame ones; the method was immunoSEQ multiplex PCR. The table has roughly 100,000 clones, more than 80% seen once. Sequencing was carried out using peripheral blood. The receptor set was obtained from an older man with COVID-19, enrolled during active disease.

The rearrangement joins TRBV6-9 to TRBJ1-1; D not resolved. The CDR3 contains 16 residues. Looked up from germline, CDR1 is MNHGY and CDR2 is SVAAGI. V lost 6 bases, J lost 1 base, and 18 bases lay in between. CDR3 nucleotide sequence: TGTGCCAGCAGCCGACTTACCCGGGATCAGAACACTGAAGCTTTCTTT. Translated: CASSRLTRDQNTEAFF.

The count of this clone is one. This chain connects TRBV5-1 to TRBJ1-1, with no clear D. The ends were cut back, 0 bases at V and 2 bases at J, with 8 bases in the middle. The germline V gene encodes CDR1 SGHRS and CDR2 YFSETQ. This CDR3 comprises 14 residues. The CDR3 DNA reads TGCGCCAGCAGCTTGGCCCCGGGAAACACTGAAGCTTTCTTT. Residues: CASSLAPGNTEAFF.

This clone was seen a handful of times. The genes are TRBV19 and TRBJ2-7; possibly TRBD1 for D (7 bases). The CDR3 runs to 15 residues. Per germline, CDR1 LNHDA and CDR2 SQIVND (reference sequence). Trimming left V 4 bases short and J 3 bases short, with 16 bases between. Here the CDR3 DNA reads TGTGCCAGTAGTAGTCAGGGGGGCAGCGGCTACGAGCAGTACTTC. It yields the protein CASSSQGGSGYEQYF.

This clone has a single count. The chain is built from TRBV5-1 and TRBJ2-1; D is unresolved. Germline CDR1 reads SGHRS; CDR2 reads YFSETQ. This CDR3 is 14 amino acids long. V lost 0 bases, J lost 4 bases, and 8 bases lay in between. This chain's CDR3 is CASSLDGQYNEQFF. CDR3 DNA sequence: TGCGCCAGCAGCTTGGATGGCCAATACAATGAGCAGTTCTTC.

This chain links TRBV20-1 with TRBJ1-6, with D maybe TRBD1 (5 bases). V lost 3 bases and J 10 bases, leaving 13 bases between the germline ends. The CDR3 totals 13 residues. Germline V gene lookup returns CDR1 DFQATT and CDR2 SNEGSKA (reference sequence). The CDR3 is CSASATGPSPLHF. As DNA, the CDR3 is TGCAGTGCTAGTGCCACAGGCCCCTCACCCCTCCACTTT.

The chain couples TRBV27 to TRBJ1-2; D gene ambiguous. V lost 10 bases, J lost 8 bases, and 20 bases lay in between. The CDR3 contains 13 residues. The V gene's germline CDR1 is MNHEY and CDR2 SMNVEV (reference sequence). The CDR3 nucleotides are TGTGCCACCGCGACCTCCCGGGTCCGCGGCTACACCTTC. Amino acids: CATATSRVRGYTF.

The V and J genes are TRBV6-6 and TRBJ2-6; D is unclear. Germline V gene data show CDR1 as MNHNY and CDR2 as SVGAGI (reference sequence). The CDR3 covers 12 residues. V lost 6 bases to trimming and J lost 3 bases, with 3 bases between them. CDR3 sequence (DNA): TGTGCCAGCAGCGGTGGGGCCAACGTCCTGACTTTC. It encodes CASSGGANVLTF.

The chain uses TRBV5-4 and TRBJ2-4; 7 bases agree with TRBD1. With 3 bases clipped from V and 3 bases from J, the junction kept 12 bases outside the gene matches. The CDR3 runs to 17 residues. Germline V CDR1 and CDR2: SGHNT, YYREEE (reference sequence). CDR3 in DNA: TGTGCCAGCAGCTCGGCTTTGGACAGGTTTGGCAAAAACATTCAGTACTTC. This sequence encodes CASSSALDRFGKNIQYF.

The chain employs TRBV7-2 and TRBJ2-2, with TRBD2 identical over 10 bases. Per germline, CDR1 SGHTA and CDR2 FQGNSA. V shed 3 bases and J 4 bases; nucleotides not matched to a gene: 2. The CDR3 totals 15 residues. The CDR3 bases are TGTGCCAGCAGCTTTACTAGCGGGGTCACCGGGGAGCTGTTTTTT. Protein: CASSFTSGVTGELFF.

V gene TRBV25-1 combines with J gene TRBJ2-2; 7 positions match TRBD1. The CDR3 has 15 residues. Germline V gene sequence: CDR1 MGHDK, CDR2 SYGVNS. V lost 7 bases, J lost 1 base, and 6 bases stayed unmatched. The CDR3, as DNA: TGTGCCAGCAACAAAGGGGGCGGGAACACCGGGGAGCTGTTTTTT. It specifies CASNKGGGNTGELFF.

V is TRBV7-3 and J is TRBJ2-1; TRBD1 aligns across 7 bases. The CDR3 spans 14 residues. CDR1 is SGHTA and CDR2 is FQGTGA in the germline V gene. The J segment lost 3 bases and the V segment lost 7 bases, leaving 6 bases of the junction unmatched. In DNA, the CDR3 is TGTGCCAGCAAACGGGACAGAAACTACAATGAGCAGTTCTTC. The encoded protein is CASKRDRNYNEQFF.

This chain uses TRBV27 with TRBJ1-6, with a weak D call TRBD1 (6 bases). Looked up from germline, CDR1 is MNHEY and CDR2 is SMNVEV (reference sequence). The V gene lost 5 bases and the J gene lost 7 bases, with 9 bases spanning the gap. The CDR3 is made up of 13 amino acids. Here the CDR3 reads CASSVTGNSPLHF. The CDR3 nucleotides are TGTGCCAGCAGTGTCACAGGGAATTCACCCCTCCACTTT.

The chain recombines TRBV11-2 with TRBJ2-5; 7 bases align to TRBD2. The ends lost 4 bases at V and 2 bases at J; junction bases unmatched: 13. The CDR3 contains 17 residues. The germline gives CDR1 SGHAT, CDR2 FQNNGV. The CDR3 sequence: CASSSRLAAGGQETQYF. The CDR3 region has the DNA TGTGCCAGCAGCTCGCGGCTAGCGGCAGGAGGGCAAGAGACCCAGTACTTC.

The genes are TRBV5-6 and TRBJ2-2; 7 bases align to TRBD1. Germline loops: CDR1 SGHDT, CDR2 YYEEEE. After removal of 5 bases from V and 2 bases from J, the junction contained 6 bases not matched to a gene. The CDR3 runs to 15 residues. This CDR3 reads CASRATGVNTGELFF. DNA for the CDR3: TGTGCCAGCAGGGCCACAGGGGTAAACACCGGGGAGCTGTTTTTT.

This clone has only one observation. This chain joins TRBV30 and TRBJ2-5; D is undetermined. V was shortened by 3 bases and J by 8 bases, with 22 bases between the two germline ends. This CDR3 region has 15 residues. CDR1 is GTSNPN and CDR2 is SVGIG in the germline V gene (reference sequence). CDR3 nucleotide sequence: TGTGCCTGGAGGCGAGGCTCACCAAGACGTGGCACCCAGTACTTC. The encoded protein is CAWRRGSPRRGTQYF.

This clone was observed a single time. The genes are TRBV7-2 and TRBJ1-2, with 7 bases lining up with TRBD1. Germline CDR1 is SGHTA and CDR2 is FQGNSA. J was trimmed by 7 bases and V by 5 bases; bases with no gene match: 7. The CDR3 contains 13 residues. CDR3 loop: CASSTPGQFGYTF. The CDR3 bases are TGTGCCAGCAGCACACCGGGACAGTTTGGCTACACCTTC.

This clone turned up a few times. The gene calls are TRBV18 and TRBJ1-5; tentative D call: TRBD1 (5 bases). The V end lost 1 base, the J end lost 2 bases, and 12 bases lay between the germline ends. CDR3 length: 16 residues. The germline gives CDR1 KGHSH, CDR2 LQKENI. CDR3 residues: CASSPRGQGGNQPQHF. The DNA for the CDR3 is TGTGCCAGCTCACCACGTGGGCAGGGTGGCAATCAGCCCCAGCATTTT.

This clone was detected ten times or more. The CDR3 reads CASSFGSETPLHF. In DNA, the CDR3 is TGTGCCAGCAGTTTCGGGTCGGAAACACCCCTCCACTTT. This chain links TRBV12-3 or TRBV12-4 with TRBJ1-6; D is uncertain. The length of the CDR3 is 13 residues. The V end lost 3 bases, the J end lost 11 bases, and 11 bases lay between the germline ends.

This clone turned up a few times. The chain combines TRBV18 with TRBJ2-7; the D gene is possibly TRBD2 (5 bases). Germline V lookup: CDR1 KGHSH, CDR2 LQKENI. Trimming pared 3 bases from V and 0 bases from J, leaving 15 bases between. The CDR3 has 16 residues. The CDR3 DNA is TGTGCCAGCTCACCGCGACTAACAGCAATCTCCTACGAGCAGTACTTC. As protein: CASSPRLTAISYEQYF. The entire variable domain, with the rest obtained from reference TRBV18 and TRBJ2-7, is as follows: NAGVMQNPRHLVRRRGQEARLRCSPMKGHSHVYWYRQLPEEGLKFMVYLQKENIIDESGMPKERFSAEFPKEGPSILRIQQVVRGDSAAYFCASSPRLTAISYEQYFGPGTRLTVT.

The V call is TRBV28, the J call TRBJ1-1, with unresolved D. Germline CDR1 and CDR2: MDHEN and SYDVKM. Trimming shortened V by 6 bases and J by 0 bases, and 11 bases separated the two germline ends. This CDR3 is 14 amino acids long. The CDR3 loop reads CASRVRAMNTEAFF. The CDR3, as DNA: TGTGCCAGCAGGGTGAGAGCCATGAACACTGAAGCTTTCTTT.

The gene calls are TRBV30 and TRBJ2-2; tentatively, D is TRBD2 (5 bases). The CDR3 extends over 14 amino acids. V lost 3 bases to trimming and J lost 2 bases, with 10 bases between them. Germline assignment: CDR1 GTSNPN and CDR2 SVGIG (reference sequence). The CDR3, as DNA: TGTGCCTGGAGGTCGCGGGTTAACACCGGGGAGCTGTTTTTT. Translating gives CAWRSRVNTGELFF. Using reference TRBV30 and TRBJ2-2 for the parts outside the CDR3, the full variable domain is SQTIHQWPATLVQPVGSPLSLECTVEGTSNPNLYWYRQAAGRGLQLLFYSVGIGQISSEVPQNLSASRPQDRQFILSSKKLLLSDSGFYLCAWRSRVNTGELFFGEGSRLTVL.

The chain has TRBV7-2 and TRBJ1-1; unclear D gene. The CDR3 has 13 amino acids. CDR1 is SGHTA, CDR2 FQGNSA, per germline. Trimming pared 6 bases from V and 3 bases from J, leaving 11 bases between. The CDR3, as DNA: TGTGCCAGCAGTCGCCGGGTGGACACTGAAGCTTTCTTT. Encoded protein: CASSRRVDTEAFF.

The rearrangement uses TRBV28 and TRBJ1-2; D not certain. CDR1 MDHEN and CDR2 SYDVKM come from the germline V gene. Trimming shortened V by 5 bases and J by 5 bases, and 12 bases separated the two germline ends. The CDR3 spans 13 residues. In nucleotides, the CDR3 is TGTGCCAGCAGTCCCGACACGGTATATGGCTACACCTTC. Its protein product is CASSPDTVYGYTF.